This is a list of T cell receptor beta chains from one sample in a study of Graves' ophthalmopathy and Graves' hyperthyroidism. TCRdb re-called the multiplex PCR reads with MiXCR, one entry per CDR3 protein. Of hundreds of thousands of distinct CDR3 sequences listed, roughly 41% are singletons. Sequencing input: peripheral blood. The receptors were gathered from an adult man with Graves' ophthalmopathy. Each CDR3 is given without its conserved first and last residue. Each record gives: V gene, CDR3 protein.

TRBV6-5,ASIGAAGNTIY
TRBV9,ASSAWGTDYGYT
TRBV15,ATSSPGKRGAPTDTQY
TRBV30,AWSVQGIGQPQH
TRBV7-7,ASSARLAGKETQY
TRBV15,ATSPGQGTGANVLT
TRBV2,ASSRTGWNTGELF
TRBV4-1,ASSQLQGGYT
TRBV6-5,ASSSQGWTGELF
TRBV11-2,ASSSIQGYNSPLH
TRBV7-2,ASSPRRTGGTEAF
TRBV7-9,ASSTGAVTDTQY
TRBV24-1,ATSDSQGLNQPQH
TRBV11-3,ASSLSWDRVGETQY
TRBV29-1,SATRVDSYEQY
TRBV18,ASSLQGILGYT
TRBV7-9,ASSLSGTAGNTIY
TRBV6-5,ASSWTVTSYEQY
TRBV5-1,ASSAPQEGYGYT
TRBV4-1,ASSQVTAAQETQY
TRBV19,ASSPHGGGEAF
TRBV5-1,ASSWGQERAGELF
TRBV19,ASRNVFRGDQETQY
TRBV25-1,ASSESSGTMNTEAF
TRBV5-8,ASSLVGGGPYEQY
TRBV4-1,ASSQDLGGRDQY
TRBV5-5,ASGGTDYYEQY
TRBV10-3,ATEGPNTEAF
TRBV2,ASGYGRRTEAF
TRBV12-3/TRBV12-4,ASSLREHHEQY
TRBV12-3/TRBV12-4,ASSLVPGAETQY
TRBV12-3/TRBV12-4,ASRPAWEETQY
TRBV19,ARIRASGRYEQY
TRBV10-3,AISEIGGGGYT
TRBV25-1,ASRQTGVSGYT
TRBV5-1,ASSLVTSGMYEQY
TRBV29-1,SSRGVGDEAF
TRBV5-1,ASSFNLAGGWKTQY
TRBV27,ASSYGSNSPLH
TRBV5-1,ASSAGGADAEAF
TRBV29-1,SVDFKDVSTEAF
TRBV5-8,ASSLGRAQGGELF
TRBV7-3,ASSLTGSPDSPLH
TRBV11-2,ASSQDRGVNYEQY
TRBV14,ASSRPVGANTEAF
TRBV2,ASSESVGREYSYT
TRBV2,ASSEMTFGTNVLA
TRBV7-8,ASSGWGNSEAF
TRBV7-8,ARSGGGPGQPQH
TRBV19,ASSFDRIYGYT
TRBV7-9,ASSFAGTQATNEKLF
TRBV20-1,SAIQGANSPLH
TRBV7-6,ASSLAWGPSEAF
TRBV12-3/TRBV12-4,AISLARGDTGELF
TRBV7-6,ASSLLGGEMETQY